This TCR beta chain was observed in a study of blood T cell repertoires in COVID-19. Study-wide background: Researchers got acute and convalescent COVID-19 samples from the United States, Italy and Spain. In each case, the material was cDNA or gDNA derived from T cells, B-cell-depleted T cells, or PBMCs.

In the authors' workflow: How many nucleated cells were present was estimated from reference gene primer amplification. Here immunoSEQ multiplex PCR was the method, and the copy in TCRdb shows in-frame clones only, minus some. The DNA gave D and trimming, while V, J and clone size come from that table. The sample lists roughly 130,000 clones, approximately 88% occurring once. This receptor was obtained from a woman under 40 who had recovered from COVID-19. Source material: peripheral blood.

The CDR3 spells CASSTPWTGANYGYTF. CDR3 coding DNA: TGTGCCAGTAGTACACCCTGGACAGGGGCTAACTATGGCTACACCTTC. V gene TRBV19 combines with J gene TRBJ1-2; 9 bases fit TRBD1. CDR3 size: 16 residues. Germline CDR1 and CDR2: LNHDA and SQIVND (reference sequence). Trimming removed 4 bases from V and 0 bases from J; junction bases left unmatched: 6.